This T cell receptor (beta chain) was sequenced during a study of cytomegalovirus exposure and HLA in healthy donors. Broader study findings: Among CMV-associated TCR beta chains, most appeared HLA-restricted in a later analysis. Later work associated roughly 15,000 TCR beta sequences with HLA alleles at 0.05 false discovery rate.

A word on this clone: The target antigen is unknown.

At sampling all donors were nominally healthy, likely with unrecorded immune exposures. 60 Vbeta and 13 Jbeta primers were used in PCR. Data came from immunoSEQ multiplex PCR; TCRdb stores just in-frame clones and leaves some out. The sample has approximately 140,000 clones, approximately 80% seen once. Germline V lookup: CDR1 MNHEY, CDR2 SVGAGI. This CDR3 has 15 residues. The trim removed 7 bases at V and 8 bases at J, leaving 13 bases unmatched. The rearrangement uses TRBV6-5 and TRBJ2-1; the match to TRBD2 covers 8 bases. The source material was PBMCs. The TCR was taken from a male donor in good health and CMV-seronegative. The DNA for the CDR3 is TGTGCCAGCAACCCGCCTGGGGCGGGGGGCTATGAGCAGTTCTTC. Protein product: CASNPPGAGGYEQFF.